These 11 T cell receptor beta chains originate from one sample sequenced in a study of metastatic and nonmetastatic thyroid tumors. MiXCR was used by TCRdb to re-call the PCR reads. Counted here are more than 9,500 clones, around 26% occurring once; the ten biggest clones make up about a fifth. Before thyroid surgery, none of the patients had received any treatment. Sequencing was done on a sample of adjacent normal tissue. These receptors were obtained from a male donor with papillary thyroid cancer or a benign thyroid nodule (not recorded which). Some clones in this sample may be carry-over from other donors' samples.

The chain uses TRBV19 and TRBJ2-6; D perhaps matches TRBD1 (6 bases). The germline CDR1 and CDR2 sequences are LNHDA and SQIVND (reference sequence). V lost 4 bases to trimming and J lost 5 bases, with 18 bases between them. The CDR3 runs 17 residues. CDR3 region: CASSTTGFLFRANVLTF. The CDR3 coding sequence is TGTGCCAGTAGTACCACAGGGTTCCTCTTCCGGGCCAACGTCCTGACTTTC.

This clone has only a few counts. The J gene is TRBJ2-5, the V gene TRBV2, with a weak D call TRBD2 (6 bases). The germline V gene has CDR1 SNHLY and CDR2 FYNNEI. This CDR3 comprises 13 residues. The V gene lost 3 bases and the J gene lost 1 base, with 6 bases spanning the gap. The chain's CDR3 is CASSEGLQETQYF. DNA of the CDR3: TGTGCCAGCAGTGAGGGACTCCAAGAGACCCAGTACTTC.

The chain carries TRBV9 and TRBJ2-7; TRBD1 is a possible D gene (6 bases). There are 13 residues in the CDR3. V gave up 7 bases and J gave up 0 bases, with 11 bases separating them. Germline V gene sequence: CDR1 SGDLS, CDR2 YYNGEE. The CDR3 DNA reads as TGTGCCAGCCCCTGGGACACCTCCTACGAGCAGTACTTC. This gives the protein CASPWDTSYEQYF.

This clone has only a few counts. A read error may account for a junction end that differs from germline. The chain links TRBV19 to TRBJ2-3; D is unclear. This CDR3 spans 14 amino acids. The germline V gene encodes CDR1 LNHDA and CDR2 SQIVND (reference sequence). DNA for the CDR3: TGTGCCAGTGGGCCGAGACATAGCACGGATACGCAGTATTTT. This gives the protein CASGPRHSTDTQYF.

This clone is medium-sized within its sample. This chain links TRBV20-1 with TRBJ2-1, with 10 bases aligning to TRBD1. Trimming took 5 bases from V and 7 from J; bases not matched to a gene: 11. The CDR3 has 15 amino acids. The germline CDR1 and CDR2 sequences are DFQATT and SNEGSKA (reference sequence). The CDR3, as DNA: TGCAGTGCTGATGATGACAGGGGGCAGGGAAATGAGCAGTTCTTC. Its translation: CSADDDRGQGNEQFF.

This clone was detected ten times or more. The rearrangement links TRBV5-8 to TRBJ1-2; 10 bases map to TRBD1. The V segment lost 4 bases and the J segment 3 bases; nucleotides outside the gene matches: 15. CDR3 length equals 18 residues. Germline CDR1 SGHTS, CDR2 YDEGEE. The CDR3 region is CASSDHLTRTGGYYGYTF. For the CDR3, the DNA is TGTGCCAGCAGCGATCACCTCACTAGGACAGGGGGTTACTATGGCTACACCTTC.

This clone was detected ten times or more. This rearrangement joins TRBV12-1 to TRBJ2-1; no check of the table's D call, TRBD1, against the DNA was made. TRBV12-1 is deemed a pseudogene. The CDR3 consists of 19 residues. The CDR3 reads CASSSYPPQGQGTYNEQFF. The CDR3 DNA reads TGTGCCAGCAGCTCGTATCCCCCTCAGGGACAGGGTACCTACAATGAGCAGTTCTTC.

This clone is termed medium-sized. The genes are TRBV6-6 and TRBJ2-5; TRBD1 matches at 7 bases. The V gene end was trimmed by 4 bases and the J gene end by 5 bases; junction bases not matched to a gene: 22. This CDR3 has 19 amino acids. Germline V gives CDR1 MNHNY, CDR2 SVGAGI (reference sequence). CDR3 in amino acids: CASSSGPNYRGTLMETQYF. In DNA, the CDR3 is TGTGCCAGCAGTTCCGGACCGAACTACAGGGGAACTCTTATGGAGACCCAGTACTTC.

This clone was counted only a few times. The CDR3 coding sequence is TGTGCCAGCAGTGACGCCGGGACAGGAGCCTACGAGCAGTACTTC. Translating gives CASSDAGTGAYEQYF. The chain links TRBV28 to TRBJ2-7; 8 bases match TRBD1. Germline V gene lookup returns CDR1 MDHEN and CDR2 SYDVKM. The V segment lost 5 bases and the J segment 2 bases; nucleotides outside the gene matches: 8. The CDR3 loop spans 15 amino acids. The whole variable domain, remainder taken from reference TRBV28 and TRBJ2-7, is DVKVTQSSRYLVKRTGEKVFLECVQDMDHENMFWYRQDPGLGLRLIYFSYDVKMKEKGDIPEGYSVSREKKERFSLILESASTNQTSMYLCASSDAGTGAYEQYFGPGTRLTVT.

There are a few counts of this clone. The chain is built from TRBV6-1 and TRBJ1-1, with D perhaps matching TRBD1 (6 bases). Trimming left V 6 bases short and J 4 bases short, with 12 bases between. Germline V gene sequence: CDR1 MNHNS, CDR2 SASEGT. The CDR3 loop spans 13 amino acids. CDR3 in amino acids: CASSGDRRTEAFF. For the CDR3, the DNA is TGTGCCAGCAGCGGAGACAGGCGCACTGAAGCTTTCTTT.

This clone is labeled as medium-sized (0.01 to 0.1%). This sequence joins TRBV11-2 and TRBJ1-6; D unresolved. V lost 6 bases to trimming and J lost 0 bases, with 9 bases between them. CDR1 and CDR2 (germline): SGHAT, FQNNGV. The CDR3 runs 15 residues. CDR3 DNA sequence: TGTGCCAGCAGGGAGATAAGCTCCTATAATTCACCCCTCCACTTT. It specifies CASREISSYNSPLHF.